These T cell receptor beta chains were read from a single sample in a study of shared clonotypes between healthy human individuals. Here immunoSEQ multiplex PCR was the method, and the copy in TCRdb shows in-frame clones only, minus some. Among some 690,000 clones listed, around 90% were seen once. The sample was memory CD8+ T cells from PBMCs. These receptors were taken from a man aged 18 to 29 in good health. Some clones in this sample may be carry-over from other donors' samples. Both conserved end residues are part of each CDR3. The order of the fields is V gene, D gene, clone size, J gene, CDR3 DNA, CDR3 protein. A D gene is named only where the DNA matches it firmly. The size field is filled for only some rows; it gives once, few, many or a size class.

TRBV30,NA,NA,TRBJ1-6,TGTGCCTGGATTAAGAGCTATAATTCACCCCTCCACTTT,CAWIKSYNSPLHF
TRBV7-9,NA,NA,TRBJ2-5,TGTGCCAGCCTTGGGTATGAGGAGACCCAGTACTTC,CASLGYEETQYF
TRBV5-4,NA,NA,TRBJ1-3,TGTGCCAGCAGCGGGGGATACTCTGGAAACACCATATATTTT,CASSGGYSGNTIYF
TRBV5-6,TRBD1,NA,TRBJ2-3,TGTGCCAGCAGCCCCCGGACAGGGGGCAGGGATACGCAGTATTTT,CASSPRTGGRDTQYF
TRBV28,NA,NA,TRBJ1-4,TGTGCCAGCAGTTTAAGGACAGTTGCAACTAATGAAAAACTGTTTTTT,CASSLRTVATNEKLFF
TRBV27,TRBD1,NA,TRBJ2-1,TGTGCCAGCTGCGGACAGGGAAACATTGAGCAGTTCTTC,CASCGQGNIEQFF
TRBV5-1,NA,NA,TRBJ1-1,TGCGCCAGCAGCTTTGCCGGGGGAAGCACTGAAGCTTTCTTT,CASSFAGGSTEAFF
TRBV5-1,NA,few,TRBJ1-2,TGCGCCAGCAGCCCCCCCCGGGGCAGGACCCATGGCTACACCTTC,CASSPPRGRTHGYTF
TRBV11-2,NA,NA,TRBJ2-7,TGTGCCAGCAGCTTAAGGCATGCGCGGGATTCGGGCGAGCAGTACTTC,CASSLRHARDSGEQYF
TRBV9,NA,NA,TRBJ2-1,TGTGCCAGCAGCTCGAGGAATGAGCAGTTCTTC,CASSSRNEQFF
TRBV7-8,TRBD1,NA,TRBJ1-5,TGTGCCAGCAGCTACTTCAGGGGGCTCGATCAGCCCCAGCATTTT,CASSYFRGLDQPQHF
TRBV27,NA,NA,TRBJ1-2,TGTGCCAGCAGTTCGGATGACAGGCTAGGGGGCTACACCTTC,CASSSDDRLGGYTF
TRBV19,TRBD2,NA,TRBJ2-7,TGTGCCAGTAGTCTTTTCGGGAGGTACTACGAGCAGTACTTC,CASSLFGRYYEQYF
TRBV6-6,NA,once,TRBJ1-5,TGTGCCAGCAGGAACCCCTTTACTGGGTTGGATCAGCCCCAGCATTTT,CASRNPFTGLDQPQHF
TRBV5-1,NA,NA,TRBJ2-5,TGCGCCAGCAGCTTGGAATTAGAGGTAGCTGGGGAGACCCAGTACTTC,CASSLELEVAGETQYF
TRBV11-2,NA,NA,TRBJ2-1,TGTGCCAGCAGCTTAGTGTGGGGTAGCACCTCCTACAATGAGCAGTTCTTC,CASSLVWGSTSYNEQFF
TRBV19,NA,NA,TRBJ1-1,TGTGCCAGTAACAGTATTAACACTGAAGCTTTCTTT,CASNSINTEAFF
TRBV6-6,TRBD2,NA,TRBJ2-7,TGTGCCAGCAGTCAAGGGCGGGGGGGCTACGAGCAGTACTTC,CASSQGRGGYEQYF
TRBV28,TRBD2,NA,TRBJ2-7,TGTGCCAGCAGTTTACCAGCGGGAGGGTCCCTAGGGGAGCAGTACTTC,CASSLPAGGSLGEQYF
TRBV7-8,NA,NA,TRBJ2-1,TGTGCCAGCACCTCCACCCCTGGAGGGTTCCCTTACAATGAGCAGTTCTTC,CASTSTPGGFPYNEQFF
TRBV7-8,TRBD2,NA,TRBJ2-7,TGTGCCAGCAGCTTGCTAGCGGGAGGGCCCTCCTACGAGCAGTACTTC,CASSLLAGGPSYEQYF
TRBV28,NA,NA,TRBJ2-7,TGTGCCAGCAGTTCCCAGAGCTCCTACGAGCAGTACTTC,CASSSQSSYEQYF
TRBV7-9,NA,few,TRBJ1-1,TGTGCCAGCAGCTACTCGGGACGGGCATCCCCTGAAGCTTTCTTT,CASSYSGRASPEAFF
TRBV6-5,NA,NA,TRBJ1-1,TGTGCCAGCAGGAGGTACGGGGACACTGAAGCTTTCTTT,CASRRYGDTEAFF
TRBV28,NA,once,TRBJ1-2,TGTGCCGGACGACAGAAGGAGAACTATGGCTACACCTTC,CAGRQKENYGYTF
TRBV6-5,NA,NA,TRBJ1-1,TGTGCCAGCAGTTACAACGGACACTACTTCGAAGCTTTCTTT,CASSYNGHYFEAFF
TRBV7-8,NA,NA,TRBJ2-1,TGTGCCAGCAGCTTTTACGGTCCTAGCTCCTACAATGAGCAGTTCTTC,CASSFYGPSSYNEQFF
TRBV9,TRBD2,NA,TRBJ2-7,TGTGCCAGCAGCGAGGCGGGAGGTTACGAGCAGTACTTC,CASSEAGGYEQYF
TRBV27,NA,NA,TRBJ1-6,TGTGCCAGCAGTTTATTAGGCGAGAATTCACCCCTCCACTTT,CASSLLGENSPLHF
TRBV5-4,NA,NA,TRBJ2-7,TGTGCCAGCAGCCGGAGGGGTTTAGTCCACGAGCAGTACTTC,CASSRRGLVHEQYF
TRBV11-2,TRBD2,once,TRBJ2-7,TGTGCCAGCAGCTCTATCAGGTTGTCTAGCGGGAGAAGCTCCTACGAGCAGTACTTC,CASSSIRLSSGRSSYEQYF
TRBV9,NA,few,TRBJ1-1,TGTGCCAGCAGCGTTACTAGGGGTTCTGAAGCTTTCTTT,CASSVTRGSEAFF
TRBV4-1,NA,NA,TRBJ2-7,TGCGCCAGCAGCCCTCCGTCGGCAGGGGGGTATGGCGAGCAGTACTTC,CASSPPSAGGYGEQYF
TRBV7-8,TRBD1,NA,TRBJ1-2,TGTGCCAGCAGCTTAGAGGACAGGGGGTATGGCTACACCTTC,CASSLEDRGYGYTF
TRBV9,TRBD1,NA,TRBJ2-5,TGTGCCAGCAGCCCACGGGACAGCCAAGAGACCCAGTACTTC,CASSPRDSQETQYF
TRBV27,TRBD1,few,TRBJ2-7,TGTGCCAGCAGTTTCGGACAGGGGGCAGGCGAGCAGTACTTC,CASSFGQGAGEQYF
TRBV30,NA,NA,TRBJ2-7,TGTGCCTGGATCAGGGGGGCCTACGAGCAGTACTTC,CAWIRGAYEQYF
TRBV28,TRBD1,once,TRBJ1-2,TGTGCCAGCAGTCCCCCGGGACAGGTGAACTATGGCTACACCTTC,CASSPPGQVNYGYTF
TRBV7-9,NA,NA,TRBJ1-4,TGTGCCAGCAGCTCACAGGTGACTAATGAAAAACTGTTTTTT,CASSSQVTNEKLFF
TRBV5-1,NA,NA,TRBJ1-2,TGCGCCAGCAGTGATTCTCTTCTTCCGGAGAACTATGGCTACACCTTC,CASSDSLLPENYGYTF
TRBV7-9,NA,NA,TRBJ2-1,TGTGCCAGCAGCGAAATCACTACCTCGAGCTCCTACAATGAGCAGTTCTTC,CASSEITTSSSYNEQFF
TRBV28,NA,NA,TRBJ2-7,TGTGCCAGCAGGATATGGCAGGGAGCCTACGAGCAGTACTTC,CASRIWQGAYEQYF
TRBV29-1,NA,NA,TRBJ1-2,TGCAGCGTTATAGAACTCTATGGCTACACCTTC,CSVIELYGYTF
TRBV6-5,TRBD2,NA,TRBJ2-7,TGTGCCAGCAGTTACAAAGCGGGATACTACGAGCAGTACTTC,CASSYKAGYYEQYF
TRBV4-2,NA,NA,TRBJ2-7,TGTGCCAGCAGCCAATCATCGGGACGTCTATCCTACGAGCAGTACTTC,CASSQSSGRLSYEQYF
TRBV11-2,NA,few,TRBJ2-1,TGTGCCAGCAGCCCCGATGTTGGAGGCACGGGTGAGCAGTTCTTC,CASSPDVGGTGEQFF
TRBV5-6,NA,NA,TRBJ2-7,TGTGCCAGCAGCTGGGGGGGGCCGTCCTACGAGCAGTACTTC,CASSWGGPSYEQYF